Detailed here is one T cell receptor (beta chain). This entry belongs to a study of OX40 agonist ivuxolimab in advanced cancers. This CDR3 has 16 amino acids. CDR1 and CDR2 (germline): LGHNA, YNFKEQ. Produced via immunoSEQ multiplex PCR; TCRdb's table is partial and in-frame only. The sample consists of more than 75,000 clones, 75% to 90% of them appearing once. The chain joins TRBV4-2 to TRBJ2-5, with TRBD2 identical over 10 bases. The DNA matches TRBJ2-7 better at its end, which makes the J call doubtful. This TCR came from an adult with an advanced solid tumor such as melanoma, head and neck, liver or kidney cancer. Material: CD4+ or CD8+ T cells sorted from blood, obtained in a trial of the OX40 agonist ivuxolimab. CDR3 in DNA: TGTGCCAGCAGCCACGTCGGGACTAGCGAGTCCTACGAGCAGTACTTC. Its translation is CASSHVGTSESYEQYF.